The clone carrying this TCR beta chain appeared a few times. Its antigen is undetermined. The data derive from a study of blood T cells in healthy people across ages. Overall study results and limits: Greater diversity and more naive CD4+ cells were seen in long-lived donors than in aged donors.

Through a sample-barcoded 5' primer and a J-beta primer mix, a second PCR was run for roughly 7 to 12 cycles. TCRdb reprocessed the 5' RACE reads with MiXCR, giving one entry per CDR3 protein. The sample yields around 1,600,000 distinct CDR3 sequences, roughly two fifths seen once. Specimen: blood. The origin of this receptor is a young woman in good health.

The CDR3 nucleotides are TGTGCCAGCAGCCAGGGACTAGCGCTAGATACGCAGTATTTT. Its protein product is CASSQGLALDTQYF. The chain links TRBV7-2 to TRBJ2-3, with TRBD2 matching over 10 bases. Losses at the gene ends were 5 bases for V and 5 bases for J; bases not matched to a gene: 4. CDR1 and CDR2 (germline): SGHTA, FQGNSA. This CDR3 contains 14 residues.